A selection of T cell receptor beta chains follows, all from one sample in a study of radiotherapy plus CTLA-4 blockade in lung cancer. Libraries were prepared by immunoSEQ multiplex PCR; TCRdb keeps only in-frame clonotypes and omits some of them. The table shows tens of thousands of clones, with around 80% occurring only once. Sequencing used peripheral blood, obtained from a patient treated with radiotherapy plus ipilimumab. These receptors were obtained from a human donor with non-small cell lung cancer who had a partial response to radiotherapy plus ipilimumab. Both conserved end residues are part of each CDR3. Each record gives: V gene, J gene, clone size, D gene, CDR3 protein, CDR3 DNA. A D gene is named only where the DNA matches it firmly. Expanded clones are given a class, and other clones once, few, many or no size at all.

>TRBV5-5|TRBJ1-6|NA|NA
CASSLLQISSYNSPLHF
TGTGCCAGCAGCTTGTTACAAATCAGCTCCTATAATTCACCCCTCCACTTT
>TRBV4-2|TRBJ2-1|NA|TRBD2
CASSQGAGDSYNEQFF
TGTGCCAGCAGCCAAGGGGCGGGGGATTCCTACAATGAGCAGTTCTTC
>TRBV9|TRBJ2-2|few|NA
CASSAGLNTGELFF
TGTGCCAGCAGCGCCGGACTGAACACCGGGGAGCTGTTTTTT
>TRBV2|TRBJ2-7|NA|NA
CASSPVREQYF
TGTGCCAGCAGCCCTGTGCGCGAGCAGTACTTC
>TRBV29-1|TRBJ2-5|NA|TRBD1
CSVELTGVARETQYF
TGCAGCGTTGAATTGACAGGGGTCGCCCGTGAGACCCAGTACTTC
>TRBV5-1|TRBJ2-3|NA|NA
CASRPLHQGGDTQYF
TGCGCCAGCAGGCCCCTCCATCAGGGGGGTGATACGCAGTATTTT
>TRBV18|TRBJ2-3|NA|NA
CASSPPGGGLAGTDTQYF
TGTGCCAGCTCACCGCCAGGGGGAGGATTGGCAGGCACAGATACGCAGTATTTT
>TRBV11-3|TRBJ2-3|NA|TRBD1
CASSLRGQGIDTQYF
TGTGCCAGCAGCTTAAGGGGGCAGGGGATAGATACGCAGTATTTT
>TRBV7-3|TRBJ1-6|NA|TRBD1
CASSPHGQDNSPLHF
TGTGCCAGCAGCCCCCATGGACAGGATAATTCACCCCTCCACTTT
>TRBV28|TRBJ2-7|once|NA
CASIPRGFGYEQYF
TGTGCCAGCATCCCTCGGGGGTTCGGTTACGAGCAGTACTTC